This entry features one TCR beta chain sequence. What this receptor recognizes is not known. No base-level quality is on record; no much larger clone is a single base apart. From the germline V gene (reference sequence), CDR1 is LNHDA and CDR2 is SQIVND. CDR3 length: 14 amino acids, cysteine to phenylalanine. Solely the CDR3 DNA is kept, with 42 bases framed from the first base. Deletion took 3 bases off V and 6 bases off J, with a span of 11 bases between the germline ends. Patients with a history of autoimmune disease or receiving systemic immunosuppression were excluded from the trial. Peripheral blood for TCR sequencing was collected from all dose cohorts at baseline, on cycle 4 day 1, and on cycle 7 day 1. Samples came from an open-label, multicenter, first-in-human phase I dose-escalation trial of ivuxolimab. Adults with locally advanced or metastatic melanoma, renal cell, hepatocellular, or head and neck squamous cell carcinoma were enrolled in the trial. Before TCR sequencing, CD4+ and CD8+ T cells were separately sorted from peripheral blood.

The data were taken from a study of OX40 agonist ivuxolimab in advanced cancers. With regard to the full study: Ivuxolimab, which targeted the costimulatory receptor OX40 (CD134), was an agonistic, fully human IgG2 monoclonal antibody. Intravenous ivuxolimab was administered to patients every 2 weeks at six dose levels: 0.01, 0.1, 0.3, 1.5, 3 and 10 mg/kg. Of the roughly 53 patients in dose escalation, some 20 had hepatocellular carcinoma, approximately 15 had melanoma, 9 had renal cell carcinoma and 9 had head and neck cancer. In the dose-escalation cohort, 82.7% of patients were male, and the mean age was around 60 years, with a range of about 20 to 79. Patients were allowed to have had prior anti-PD-1, anti-PD-L1 or anti-CTLA-4 therapy, and around two fifths of the dose-escalation patients had been treated with checkpoint inhibitors. Partial responses occurred in three dose-escalation patients, of whom one had hepatocellular carcinoma and two had cutaneous melanoma. The point of sequencing TCRbeta in the periphery was to test whether ivuxolimab changed TCR sequence diversity and drove clonal T-cell expansion. The paper covers the monotherapy dose-escalation part of the phase I ivuxolimab trial, which included N of about 50 patients. Results and caveats for the whole study, not just this receptor: After ivuxolimab, expanded clones were on average more numerous among CD8+ T cells than among CD4+ T cells. The antigen specificity of the clonally expanded peripheral T cells was not determined. Low levels of normalized T-cell clonal expansion were also seen in some nonresponding patients. In the 0.1-3.0 mg/kg groups, partial responders had among the lowest normalized peripheral clonal expansion, particularly in CD8+ T cells. Clonal expansion of both CD4+ and CD8+ blood T cells was observed from baseline to week 6 at doses 0.1 to 3.0 mg/kg.

Genomic DNA was isolated from the sorted cells so that the TCRbeta CDR3 region could be sequenced. The immunoSEQ Assay was used for sequencing of TCRbeta CDR3 regions. The source is immuneACCESS, and TCRdb retained only in-frame sequences with V and J called. Part of the clones is not carried over; for the studies checked, unresolved V genes explain less than half of this, and the remainder is unexplained. The sample table shows tens of thousands of clones, and approximately 85% are seen once. The ten largest clonotypes hold about a sixth of the sample. The sample here was CD4+ or CD8+ T cells sorted from blood, taken in a trial of the OX40 agonist ivuxolimab. Recombination joined TRBV19 with TRBJ1-4; tentative D gene TRBD1, with 5 bases matching. The sequence derives from an adult with an advanced solid tumor such as melanoma, head and neck, liver or kidney cancer. The CDR3 in this case is CASSIGQGYEKLFF. The bases are TGTGCCAGTAGTATTGGTCAGGGATATGAAAAACTGTTTTTT.